The present entry profiles one T cell receptor beta chain with its context. Its antigen is currently unknown. With V trimmed by 4 bases and J by 2 bases, 4 bases remained unmatched. Germline V CDR1 and CDR2: SGHRS, YFSETQ. The CDR3 spans 14 residues. Expressed TCRB transcripts were sequenced because the isolated RNA had all been reverse transcribed beforehand. Clones were read by immunoSEQ multiplex PCR, and TCRdb kept only the in-frame ones, dropping some. The data show about 160,000 clones, over 7.5% seen once. This record belongs to a study of beta chain features in type 1 diabetes. Findings and limits, study-wide: cDNA sequencing could over-represent cells with high TCR expression. Patients showed naive, central memory and Treg TCRB repertoires that appeared more similar than those of healthy donors.

The source of this sequence is a woman younger than 30 in good health. The sequenced sample was central memory CD4+ T cells from blood. The chain recombines TRBV5-1 with TRBJ2-5, with TRBD2 matching over 8 bases. The CDR3 DNA follows: TGCGCCAGCAGCCAGGCGGGGGGTCAAGAGACCCAGTACTTC. Translation gives CASSQAGGQETQYF. Filled out from reference TRBV5-1 and TRBJ2-5, the complete variable domain reads KAGVTQTPRYLIKTRGQQVTLSCSPISGHRSVSWYQQTPGQGLQFLFEYFSETQRNKGNFPGRFSGRQFSNSRSEMNVSTLELGDSALYLCASSQAGGQETQYFGPGTRLLVL.